This passage covers 23 T cell receptor beta chains from one sample sequenced in a study of a mutant IDH1 vaccine in newly diagnosed glioma. No antigen has been identified for these receptors. Generated by immunoSEQ multiplex PCR, the TCRdb table keeps only in-frame clones and is missing some. The sample consists of roughly 70,000 clones, approximately 80% of them appearing once. Time point: week 23, last vaccination. The content of each vaccine dose was 300 ug of mutant IDH1 20-mer peptide, and topical imiquimod accompanied it. Specimen: PBMCs, collected from a glioma patient whose treatment included an IDH1 peptide vaccine. The receptors were gathered from a man younger than 35 with glioma.

The chain is built from TRBV29-1 and TRBJ1-3; TRBD1 is a possible D gene (5 bases). Germline CDR1 SQVTM, CDR2 ANQGSEA. The CDR3 spans 14 residues. V lost 4 bases to trimming and J lost 0 bases, with 10 bases between them. The CDR3 DNA is TGCAGCGTTGTTTCAGGGACCTCTGGAAACACCATATATTTT. The encoded protein is CSVVSGTSGNTIYF.

The chain has TRBV6-1 and TRBJ1-1; the D gene is possibly TRBD1 (5 bases). This CDR3 is built from 14 residues. Germline CDR1 is MNHNS and CDR2 is SASEGT. V was pared by 0 bases and J by 11 bases, with 16 bases between. The CDR3 is CASSEAGTFHRAFF. CDR3 DNA: TGTGCCAGCAGTGAAGCTGGGACCTTTCATAGGGCTTTCTTT.

This clone is termed medium-sized. The chain joins TRBV27 to TRBJ2-7; 9 nucleotides align to TRBD1. The CDR3 covers 15 residues. V shed 8 bases, J shed 0 bases, and the junction held 8 bases outside the gene matches. Per the germline V gene, CDR1 is MNHEY and CDR2 is SMNVEV (reference sequence). The DNA of the CDR3 is TGTGCCAGCGGACCTGACAGGGGGAGCTCCTACGAGCAGTACTTC. This sequence encodes CASGPDRGSSYEQYF.

The table lists this clone with a few counts. The chain recombines TRBV4-3 with TRBJ2-7, with D hard to call. Between the trimmed V and J ends, which lost 5 bases and 3 bases, there was a span of 17 bases. This CDR3 has 15 residues. Germline V gene data show CDR1 as LGHNA and CDR2 as YSLEER. DNA of the CDR3: TGCGCCAGCAGCGTAGATCTTTACGGCGACTACGAGCAGTACTTC. It encodes CASSVDLYGDYEQYF.

V is TRBV28 and J is TRBJ1-2, with D possibly TRBD1 on 5 matching bases. Germline CDR1 MDHEN, CDR2 SYDVKM. The CDR3 sequence is 18 residues long. The V gene lost 2 bases and the J gene lost 7 bases, with 26 bases spanning the gap. This CDR3 is CASSLNWGGQEGIRGYTF. The CDR3 coding sequence is TGTGCCAGCAGTTTAAACTGGGGCGGGCAGGAGGGAATACGTGGCTACACCTTC.

The rearrangement uses TRBV27 and TRBJ2-5; 8 nucleotides align to TRBD1. V lost 5 bases and J lost 2; bases outside the gene matches: 4. Germline CDR1 MNHEY, CDR2 SMNVEV (reference sequence). This CDR3 region has 14 residues. CDR3 DNA sequence: TGTGCCAGCAGTGACAGGGGACTGCAAGAGACCCAGTACTTC. Translating gives CASSDRGLQETQYF.

The J gene is TRBJ1-5, the V gene TRBV5-4; D ambiguous. The CDR3 totals 16 residues. V lost 0 bases and J lost 0, with 10 bases in between. The germline CDR1 and CDR2 sequences are SGHNT and YYREEE (reference sequence). CDR3 in amino acids: CASSLGGGSSNQPQHF. The CDR3 bases are TGTGCCAGCAGCTTGGGGGGTGGCAGTAGCAATCAGCCCCAGCATTTT.

This clone was detected only once. The CDR3 sequence: CAWSKVSSTDTQYF. CDR3 DNA: TGTGCCTGGAGTAAGGTCTCTAGCACAGATACGCAGTATTTT. The chain combines TRBV30 with TRBJ2-3, with D unclear. CDR1 is GTSNPN, CDR2 SVGIG, per germline (reference sequence). Trimming took 2 bases from V and 0 from J, leaving 9 bases between them. The length of the CDR3 is 14 residues.

The chain joins TRBV28 to TRBJ2-7, with D unresolved. Germline CDR1 MDHEN, CDR2 SYDVKM. This CDR3 is built from 12 residues. The V gene lost 10 bases and the J gene lost 4 bases, with 14 bases spanning the gap. Here the CDR3 DNA reads TGTGCCACCCAAGTCGAAGGGTACGAGCAGTACTTC. This gives the protein CATQVEGYEQYF.

V and J are TRBV21-1 and TRBJ2-5; the table's D gene call, TRBD2, was not cross checked with the DNA. TRBV21-1 counts as a pseudogene. The CDR3 consists of 13 residues. CDR3 protein: CASSWDYQETQYF. CDR3 nucleotide sequence: TGTGCCAGCAGCTGGGACTACCAAGAGACCCAGTACTTC.

This rearrangement joins TRBV9 to TRBJ2-5; D is ambiguous. V was cut by 5 bases and J by 2 bases, with 10 bases left in between. This CDR3 is built from 13 residues. Germline V gene data show CDR1 as SGDLS and CDR2 as YYNGEE. The CDR3 bases are TGTGCCAGCAGTTTCGGCCCTCAAGAGACCCAGTACTTC. Translation: CASSFGPQETQYF.

The rearrangement joins TRBV6-6 to TRBJ1-1; 9 bases align to TRBD1. Germline lookup yields CDR1 MNHNY and CDR2 SVGAGI (reference sequence). The CDR3 is 15 amino acids. V was pared by 2 bases and J by 10 bases, with 11 bases of the junction left unmatched. In nucleotides, the CDR3 is TGTGCCAGCAGTTACCCCGGACAGGGGAAGGTACGAGCTTTCTTT. This sequence encodes CASSYPGQGKVRAFF.

The CDR3 sequence is CASSLPAGVLTGELFF. CDR3 in DNA: TGTGCCAGCAGCTTACCAGCGGGAGTATTGACCGGGGAGCTGTTTTTT. The rearrangement links TRBV7-9 to TRBJ2-2; TRBD2 agrees at 8 bases. This CDR3 has 16 amino acids. Germline CDR1 reads SEHNR; CDR2 reads FQNEAQ (reference sequence). Germline trimming cut 2 bases from V and 5 bases from J; bases unmatched to any gene: 7.

The genes are TRBV19 and TRBJ2-5; the D is unclear. Trimming removed 3 bases from V and 4 bases from J, with 3 bases in between. Per germline, CDR1 LNHDA and CDR2 SQIVND (reference sequence). The CDR3 totals 11 residues. CDR3 sequence (DNA): TGTGCCAGTAGTATCGCAGAGACCCAGTACTTC. As protein: CASSIAETQYF. Full variable domain (remainder filled in from reference TRBV19 and TRBJ2-5): DGGITQSPKYLFRKEGQNVTLSCEQNLNHDAMYWYRQDPGQGLRLIYYSQIVNDFQKGDIAEGYSVSREKKESFPLTVTSAQKNPTAFYLCASSIAETQYFGPGTRLLVL.

This clone has just a few counts. The chain couples TRBV6-5 to TRBJ1-2; TRBD1 agrees at 7 bases. V trimming: 7 bases; J trimming: 0 bases; junction bases outside the gene matches: 8. Germline V gives CDR1 MNHEY, CDR2 SVGAGI. The CDR3 loop spans 15 amino acids. CDR3 nucleotide sequence: TGTGCCAGCATTTCGACAGGGCCCACTAACTATGGCTACACCTTC. Amino acid sequence: CASISTGPTNYGYTF.

This clone was recorded a few times. The gene calls are TRBV11-2 and TRBJ2-7; 8 bases align to TRBD1. This CDR3 region has 15 residues. Germline trimming cut 6 bases from V and 7 bases from J; bases unmatched to any gene: 14. Germline-derived CDR1 and CDR2 are SGHAT and FQNNGV. CDR3 residues: CASSQSQGGLGEQYF. The CDR3, as DNA: TGTGCCAGCAGTCAATCACAGGGGGGTTTAGGAGAGCAGTACTTC.

The V call is TRBV2, the J call TRBJ1-5; D may be TRBD1 (5 bases). The germline V and J ends were trimmed by 5 bases and 7 bases, with 9 bases remaining between them. The CDR3 covers 12 residues. The germline V gene encodes CDR1 SNHLY and CDR2 FYNNEI. The CDR3 DNA follows: TGTGCCAGCAGTCCGGGGGACCAGCCCCAGCATTTT. Amino acids: CASSPGDQPQHF.

The V call is TRBV7-2, the J call TRBJ2-5, with D maybe TRBD2 (6 bases). The ends were cut back, 5 bases at V and 3 bases at J, with 16 bases in the middle. The length of the CDR3 is 15 residues. Per germline, CDR1 SGHTA and CDR2 FQGNSA. The CDR3 spells CASSPGGIAEETQYF. The CDR3 coding sequence is TGTGCCAGCAGCCCCGGAGGGATAGCGGAAGAGACCCAGTACTTC.

The rearrangement links TRBV4-1 to TRBJ2-7; possible D gene TRBD2, 7 bases. Germline CDR1 and CDR2: MGHRA and YSYEKL. V lost 3 bases and J 4 bases, leaving 19 bases between the germline ends. The CDR3 totals 16 residues. DNA for the CDR3: TGCGCCAGCAGCCATAGGGGGGGTATCTCCCCATACGAGCAGTACTTC. Translated: CASSHRGGISPYEQYF.

V is TRBV6-5 and J is TRBJ1-3; unclear D gene. The CDR3 contains 13 residues. Germline lookup yields CDR1 MNHEY and CDR2 SVGAGI. The ends were cut back, 2 bases at V and 3 bases at J, with 5 bases in the middle. The CDR3 protein is CASSYRSGNTIYF. The CDR3, as DNA: TGTGCCAGCAGTTACAGAAGTGGAAACACCATATATTTT.

The chain carries TRBV29-1 and TRBJ1-1; D might be TRBD1 (5 bases). Deletions cut 5 bases from V and 4 bases from J, with 11 bases between. Germline CDR1 and CDR2: SQVTM and ANQGSEA. The CDR3 covers 12 residues. The CDR3 coding sequence is TGCAGCGTTTGGGGGGGATCCACTGAAGCTTTCTTT. Translation: CSVWGGSTEAFF.

This clone was detected only once. This chain connects TRBV28 to TRBJ1-2, with TRBD1 identical over 7 bases. The V segment lost 3 bases and the J segment 7 bases; nucleotides outside the gene matches: 8. The germline V gene encodes CDR1 MDHEN and CDR2 SYDVKM. CDR3 length: 14 amino acids. The CDR3 sequence: CASSFLDREGGYTF. For the CDR3, the DNA is TGTGCCAGCAGTTTCTTAGACAGGGAAGGTGGCTACACCTTC.

The J gene is TRBJ1-2, the V gene TRBV18; D is undetermined. CDR1 KGHSH and CDR2 LQKENI come from the germline V gene. V was pared by 3 bases and J by 2 bases, with 16 bases between. This CDR3 has 16 amino acids. The CDR3 reads CASSPQAAPENYGYTF. The DNA of the CDR3 is TGTGCCAGCTCACCCCAGGCAGCCCCCGAGAACTATGGCTACACCTTC.